This T cell receptor (beta chain) came from a study of beta chain features in type 1 diabetes. The wider study: Examination of sorted cells across all samples involved more than 100,000,000 cells.

CDR1 and CDR2 from the germline V gene are SGHTA and FQGTGA. This CDR3 contains 15 residues. V lost 0 bases and J 6 bases, leaving 11 bases between the germline ends. Every isolated RNA sample was fully reverse transcribed, so sequencing captured expressed TCRB transcripts. Sequencing was performed with immunoSEQ multiplex PCR; in TCRdb, only in-frame clones are kept and a portion is missing. The sample yields about 360,000 clones, around 12% seen once. This clone was found a few times. This chain connects TRBV7-3 to TRBJ2-2, with D hard to call. The sequenced material came from naive CD4+ T cells from blood. This receptor was identified in a man between 18 and 29 years old in good health. The CDR3 region is CASSLTPHRAGELFF. CDR3 nucleotides: TGTGCCAGCAGCTTAACGCCCCACCGGGCCGGGGAGCTGTTTTTT.